This is a list of T cell receptor beta chains from one sample in a study of cytomegalovirus exposure and HLA in healthy donors. Profiling relied on immunoSEQ multiplex PCR, and the TCRdb table lists in-frame clones only, not all of them. The repertoire holds approximately 89,000 clones, with about 75% as singletons. The source material was PBMCs. Receptor source: a man between 25 and 39 years old in good health and CMV-seropositive. Each CDR3 is given with its conserved first and last residue. A D gene is named only where the DNA matches it firmly.

CDR3 protein: CAWSPPGTLNTEAFF; V gene: TRBV30; J gene: TRBJ1-1; D gene: -
CDR3 protein: CASSFGGTNEKLFF; V gene: TRBV5-4; J gene: TRBJ1-4; D gene: -
CDR3 protein: CASSSLHSSKETQYF; V gene: TRBV11-2; J gene: TRBJ2-5; D gene: -
CDR3 protein: CASSLEEGRQNIQYF; V gene: TRBV5-1; J gene: TRBJ2-4; D gene: -
CDR3 protein: CASSSGRVEKLFF; V gene: TRBV27; J gene: TRBJ1-4; D gene: -
CDR3 protein: CASSTSGGTYEQYF; V gene: TRBV18; J gene: TRBJ2-7; D gene: TRBD2
CDR3 protein: CATSTGQHTDTQYF; V gene: TRBV15; J gene: TRBJ2-3; D gene: TRBD1
CDR3 protein: CATGQDYSNQPQHF; V gene: TRBV4-2; J gene: TRBJ1-5; D gene: TRBD1
CDR3 protein: CASSLDFMSYNSPLHF; V gene: TRBV5-1; J gene: TRBJ1-6; D gene: -
CDR3 protein: CSVEGLAGDPYEQYF; V gene: TRBV29-1; J gene: TRBJ2-7; D gene: TRBD2
CDR3 protein: CASSARGGDLPEQYF; V gene: TRBV10-1; J gene: TRBJ2-7; D gene: -
CDR3 protein: CASSNTTKGVVNYGYTF; V gene: TRBV2; J gene: TRBJ1-2; D gene: -
CDR3 protein: CASSLTGRAPGELFF; V gene: TRBV28; J gene: TRBJ2-2; D gene: -
CDR3 protein: CASSLVAVNYGYTF; V gene: TRBV7-9; J gene: TRBJ1-2; D gene: -